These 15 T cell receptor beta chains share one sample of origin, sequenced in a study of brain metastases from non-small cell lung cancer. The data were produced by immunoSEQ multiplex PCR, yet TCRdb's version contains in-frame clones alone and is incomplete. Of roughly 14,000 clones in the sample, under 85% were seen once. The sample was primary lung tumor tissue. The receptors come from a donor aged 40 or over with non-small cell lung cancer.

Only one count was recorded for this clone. The CDR3 loop is CASSRRHYEQYF. In DNA, the CDR3 is TGTGCCAGCAGCCGCCGACACTACGAGCAGTACTTC. The V gene is TRBV12-3 or TRBV12-4, the J gene TRBJ2-7; D unresolved. V was shortened by 6 bases and J by 3 bases, with 9 bases between the two germline ends. This CDR3 has 12 residues.

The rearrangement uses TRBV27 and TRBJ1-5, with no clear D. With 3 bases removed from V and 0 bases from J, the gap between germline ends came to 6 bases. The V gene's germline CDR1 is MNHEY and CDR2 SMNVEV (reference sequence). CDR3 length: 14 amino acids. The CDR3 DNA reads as TGTGCCAGCAGTTTGATGGATAGCAATCAGCCCCAGCATTTT. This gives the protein CASSLMDSNQPQHF.

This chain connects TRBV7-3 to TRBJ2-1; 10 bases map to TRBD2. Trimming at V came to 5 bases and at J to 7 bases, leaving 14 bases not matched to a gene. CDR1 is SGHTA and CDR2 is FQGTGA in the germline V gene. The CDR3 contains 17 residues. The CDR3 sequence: CASSLQSSGGAMNEQFF. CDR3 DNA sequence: TGTGCCAGCAGCCTTCAATCCAGCGGGGGGGCCATGAATGAGCAGTTCTTC.

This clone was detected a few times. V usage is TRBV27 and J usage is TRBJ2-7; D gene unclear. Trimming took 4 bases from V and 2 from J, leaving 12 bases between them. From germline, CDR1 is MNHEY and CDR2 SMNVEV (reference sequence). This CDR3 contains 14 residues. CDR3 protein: CASSSRKFTYEQYV. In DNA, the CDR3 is TGTGCCAGCAGTTCCCGAAAGTTCACCTACGAGCAGTACGTC.

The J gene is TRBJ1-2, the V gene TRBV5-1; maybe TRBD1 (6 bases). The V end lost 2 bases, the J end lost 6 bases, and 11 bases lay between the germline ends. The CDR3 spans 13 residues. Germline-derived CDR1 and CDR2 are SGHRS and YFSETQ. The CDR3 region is CASSFRGDNGYTF. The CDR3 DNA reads TGCGCCAGCAGCTTTAGGGGGGATAATGGCTACACCTTC.

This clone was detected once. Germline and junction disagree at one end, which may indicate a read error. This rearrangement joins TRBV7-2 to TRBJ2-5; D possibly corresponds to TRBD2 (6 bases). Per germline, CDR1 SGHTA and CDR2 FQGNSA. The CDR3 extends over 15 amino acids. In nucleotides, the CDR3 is TGTGCCAGTAGCTTAGGGGTAGCGGCACAAGAGACCCAGTACTTC. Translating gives CASSLGVAAQETQYF. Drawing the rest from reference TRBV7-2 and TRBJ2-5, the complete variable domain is GAGVSQSPSNKVTEKGKDVELRCDPISGHTALYWYRQSLGQGLEFLIYFQGNSAPDKSGLPSDRFSAERTGGSVSTLTIQRTQQEDSAVYLCASSLGVAAQETQYFGPGTRLLVL.

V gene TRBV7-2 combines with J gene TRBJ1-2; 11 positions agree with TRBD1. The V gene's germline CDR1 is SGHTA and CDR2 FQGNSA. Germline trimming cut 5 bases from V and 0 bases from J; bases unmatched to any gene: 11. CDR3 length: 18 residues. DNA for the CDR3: TGTGCCAGCAGCACAGGACCGGGACAGGGGGGAGCTAACTATGGCTACACCTTC. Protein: CASSTGPGQGGANYGYTF.

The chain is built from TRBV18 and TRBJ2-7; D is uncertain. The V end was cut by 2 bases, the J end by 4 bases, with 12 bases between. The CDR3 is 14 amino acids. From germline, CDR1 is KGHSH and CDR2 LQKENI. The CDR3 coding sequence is TGTGCCAGCTCACCATCAACTGGGATGTACGAGCAGTACTTC. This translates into CASSPSTGMYEQYF.

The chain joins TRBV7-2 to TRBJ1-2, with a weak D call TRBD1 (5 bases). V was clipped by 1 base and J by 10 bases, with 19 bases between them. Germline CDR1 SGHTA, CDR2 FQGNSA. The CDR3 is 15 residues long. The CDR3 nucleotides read TGTGCCAGCAGCTTAGGGGGCGGGGCCGGGAACCACTACACCTTC. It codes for CASSLGGGAGNHYTF.

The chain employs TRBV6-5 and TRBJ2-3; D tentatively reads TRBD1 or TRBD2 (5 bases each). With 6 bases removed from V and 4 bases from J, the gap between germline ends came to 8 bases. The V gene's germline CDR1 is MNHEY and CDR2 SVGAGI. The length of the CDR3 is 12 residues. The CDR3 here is CASRGTADTQYF. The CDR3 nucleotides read TGTGCCAGCAGGGGGACGGCAGATACGCAGTATTTT.

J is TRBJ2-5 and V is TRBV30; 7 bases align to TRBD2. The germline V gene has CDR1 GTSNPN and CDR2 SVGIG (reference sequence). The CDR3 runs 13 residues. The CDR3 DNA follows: TGTGTCCGGGGCGGGGAGGGAGGAGAGACCCAGTACTTC. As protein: CVRGGEGGETQYF. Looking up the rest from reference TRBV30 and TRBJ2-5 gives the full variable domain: SQTIHQWPATLVQPVGSPLSLECTVEGTSNPNLYWYRQAAGRGLQLLFYSVGIGQISSEVPQNLSASRPQDRQFILSSKKLLLSDSGFYLCVRGGEGGETQYFGPGTRLLVL.

Here the CDR3 reads CASSPGKNTEAFF. CDR3 nucleotide sequence: TGTGCCAGCTCACCAGGCAAGAACACTGAAGCTTTCTTT. The chain links TRBV18 to TRBJ1-1; D gene unclear. Germline CDR1 reads KGHSH; CDR2 reads LQKENI. Trimming removed 2 bases at V and 1 base at J, with 5 bases between. This CDR3 is 13 amino acids long.

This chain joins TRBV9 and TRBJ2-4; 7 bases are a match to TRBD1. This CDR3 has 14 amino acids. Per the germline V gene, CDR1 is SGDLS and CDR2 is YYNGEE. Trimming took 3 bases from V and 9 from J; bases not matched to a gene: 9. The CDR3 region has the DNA TGTGCCAGCAGCGGAAGACAGGGAGAGAGCATTCAGTACTTC. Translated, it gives CASSGRQGESIQYF. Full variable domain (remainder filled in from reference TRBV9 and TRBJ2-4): DSGVTQTPKHLITATGQRVTLRCSPRSGDLSVYWYQQSLDQGLQFLIQYYNGEERAKGNILERFSAQQFPDLHSELNLSSLELGDSALYFCASSGRQGESIQYFGAGTRLSVL.

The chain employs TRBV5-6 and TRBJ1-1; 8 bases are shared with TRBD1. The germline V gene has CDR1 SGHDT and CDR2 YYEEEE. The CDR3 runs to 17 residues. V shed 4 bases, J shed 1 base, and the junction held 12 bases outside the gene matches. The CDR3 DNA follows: TGTGCCAGCAGCCCCACCCCGCGGACAGGGAAGAACACTGAAGCTTTCTTT. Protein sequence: CASSPTPRTGKNTEAFF.

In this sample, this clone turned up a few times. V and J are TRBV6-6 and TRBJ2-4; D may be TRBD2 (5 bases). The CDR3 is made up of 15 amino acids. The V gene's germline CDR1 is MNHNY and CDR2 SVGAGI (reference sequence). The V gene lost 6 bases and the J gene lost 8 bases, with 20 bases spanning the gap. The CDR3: CASRNTGPLGDIQYF. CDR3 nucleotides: TGTGCCAGCAGAAACACGGGCCCCCTCGGGGACATTCAGTACTTC.